The rows below give T cell receptor beta chains drawn from one sample of a study of shared clonotypes between healthy human individuals. Sequencing used immunoSEQ multiplex PCR; TCRdb keeps in-frame clones, though not all of them. The repertoire holds around 440,000 clones, with roughly four fifths as singletons. The material sequenced was PBMCs. The receptor set was obtained from a woman aged 40 to 55 in good health. Some clones in this sample may be carry-over from other donors' samples. Both conserved end residues are part of each CDR3. The order of the fields is D gene, clone size, V gene, J gene, CDR3 protein, CDR3 DNA. The D gene is left open where the match is weak. The listing skips clone size in some rows; elsewhere it reads once, few, many or a size class.

D gene: -
clone size: -
V gene: TRBV19
J gene: TRBJ2-7
CDR3 protein: CASSIGGYHYEQYF
CDR3 DNA: TGTGCCAGTAGTATAGGGGGTTATCACTACGAGCAGTACTTC

D gene: TRBD1
clone size: -
V gene: TRBV11-3
J gene: TRBJ1-1
CDR3 protein: CASSARQGSTEAFF
CDR3 DNA: TGTGCCAGCAGCGCCCGACAGGGGAGCACTGAAGCTTTCTTT

D gene: -
clone size: -
V gene: TRBV11-3
J gene: TRBJ2-5
CDR3 protein: CASSQGGRYQETQYF
CDR3 DNA: TGTGCCAGCAGCCAAGGGGGGCGGTACCAAGAGACCCAGTACTTC

D gene: TRBD1
clone size: -
V gene: TRBV30
J gene: TRBJ1-4
CDR3 protein: CASGQGGEKLFF
CDR3 DNA: TGTGCCTCGGGACAGGGGGGTGAAAAACTGTTTTTT

D gene: TRBD1
clone size: -
V gene: TRBV27
J gene: TRBJ1-5
CDR3 protein: CASRGQARDQPQHF
CDR3 DNA: TGTGCCAGCAGAGGACAGGCGAGGGATCAGCCCCAGCATTTT

D gene: -
clone size: -
V gene: TRBV6-5
J gene: TRBJ2-7
CDR3 protein: CASSYGGASSYEQYF
CDR3 DNA: TGTGCCAGCAGTTACGGCGGGGCAAGCTCCTACGAGCAGTACTTC

D gene: -
clone size: -
V gene: TRBV14
J gene: TRBJ1-1
CDR3 protein: CASSREVWMGMDTEAFF
CDR3 DNA: TGTGCCAGCAGCCGAGAAGTGTGGATGGGCATGGACACTGAAGCTTTCTTT

D gene: -
clone size: -
V gene: TRBV27
J gene: TRBJ2-7
CDR3 protein: CASSHQDDRDYEQYF
CDR3 DNA: TGTGCCAGCAGTCACCAGGATGACAGAGACTACGAGCAGTACTTC

D gene: -
clone size: -
V gene: TRBV9
J gene: TRBJ2-7
CDR3 protein: CASSRGEDEQYF
CDR3 DNA: TGTGCCAGCAGCAGAGGGGAGGATGAGCAGTACTTC

D gene: TRBD1
clone size: -
V gene: TRBV27
J gene: TRBJ1-3
CDR3 protein: CASKAQGAGNTIYF
CDR3 DNA: TGTGCCAGCAAGGCCCAGGGGGCTGGAAACACCATATATTTT

D gene: -
clone size: -
V gene: TRBV4-1
J gene: TRBJ1-1
CDR3 protein: CASKGMDTEAFF
CDR3 DNA: TGCGCCAGCAAGGGGATGGACACTGAAGCTTTCTTT

D gene: -
clone size: -
V gene: TRBV4-1
J gene: TRBJ2-7
CDR3 protein: CASSPPWYF
CDR3 DNA: TGCGCCAGCAGCCCCCCTTGGTACTTC

D gene: -
clone size: -
V gene: TRBV18
J gene: TRBJ1-2
CDR3 protein: CASSPSGTTNYGYTF
CDR3 DNA: TGTGCCAGCTCACCATCCGGGACAACTAACTATGGCTACACCTTC

D gene: -
clone size: few
V gene: TRBV15
J gene: TRBJ2-3
CDR3 protein: CATSSLERDTDTQYF
CDR3 DNA: TGTGCCACCAGCAGTCTGGAGCGAGACACAGATACGCAGTATTTT

D gene: -
clone size: once
V gene: TRBV7-9
J gene: TRBJ1-1
CDR3 protein: CASSLRRVAGTEAFF
CDR3 DNA: TGTGCCAGCAGCTTGCGTCGAGTGGCTGGGACTGAAGCTTTCTTT

D gene: -
clone size: -
V gene: TRBV28
J gene: TRBJ2-6
CDR3 protein: CASTAPSSGANVLTF
CDR3 DNA: TGTGCCAGCACCGCCCCAAGCTCTGGGGCCAACGTCCTGACTTTC

D gene: TRBD2
clone size: -
V gene: TRBV28
J gene: TRBJ2-1
CDR3 protein: CASSFPLLAGWGNEQFF
CDR3 DNA: TGTGCCAGCAGTTTCCCCTTACTAGCGGGATGGGGGAATGAGCAGTTCTTC

D gene: TRBD1
clone size: -
V gene: TRBV25-1
J gene: TRBJ2-2
CDR3 protein: CASSEVRRQGHTGELFF
CDR3 DNA: TGTGCCAGCAGTGAGGTGAGGCGACAGGGGCACACCGGGGAGCTGTTTTTT

D gene: TRBD2
clone size: -
V gene: TRBV5-1
J gene: TRBJ2-3
CDR3 protein: CASSAQTSGVGDTQYF
CDR3 DNA: TGCGCCAGCAGCGCCCAGACTAGCGGGGTAGGTGATACGCAGTATTTT

D gene: -
clone size: -
V gene: TRBV6-5
J gene: TRBJ2-2
CDR3 protein: CASISNTGELFF
CDR3 DNA: TGTGCCAGCATATCTAACACCGGGGAGCTGTTTTTT

D gene: TRBD2
clone size: -
V gene: TRBV9
J gene: TRBJ2-7
CDR3 protein: CASSVRAGGYEQYF
CDR3 DNA: TGTGCCAGCAGCGTCCGAGCGGGAGGTTACGAGCAGTACTTC

D gene: -
clone size: few
V gene: TRBV7-9
J gene: TRBJ1-4
CDR3 protein: CASSPKGPNEKLFF
CDR3 DNA: TGTGCCAGCAGCCCCAAAGGGCCTAATGAAAAACTGTTTTTT

D gene: -
clone size: -
V gene: TRBV15
J gene: TRBJ2-5
CDR3 protein: CATSRDKGVGETQYF
CDR3 DNA: TGTGCCACCAGCAGAGATAAAGGAGTCGGGGAGACCCAGTACTTC

D gene: -
clone size: few
V gene: TRBV11-2
J gene: TRBJ2-7
CDR3 protein: CASSLPIGEQYF
CDR3 DNA: TGTGCCAGCAGCCTTCCAATTGGCGAGCAGTACTTC

D gene: TRBD2
clone size: -
V gene: TRBV5-6
J gene: TRBJ2-7
CDR3 protein: CASSPRGGSYEQYF
CDR3 DNA: TGTGCCAGCAGCCCGCGGGGGGGCTCCTACGAGCAGTACTTC

D gene: -
clone size: few
V gene: TRBV27
J gene: TRBJ2-1
CDR3 protein: CASSIYQGVEQFF
CDR3 DNA: TGTGCCAGCAGTATATATCAGGGAGTTGAGCAGTTCTTC

D gene: TRBD1
clone size: -
V gene: TRBV5-1
J gene: TRBJ2-7
CDR3 protein: CASSLTQGGYEQYF
CDR3 DNA: TGCGCCAGCAGCTTGACACAGGGGGGATACGAGCAGTACTTC

D gene: -
clone size: -
V gene: TRBV18
J gene: TRBJ1-1
CDR3 protein: CASSPRRGPNTEAFF
CDR3 DNA: TGTGCCAGCTCACCACGCCGGGGTCCGAACACTGAAGCTTTCTTT

D gene: -
clone size: -
V gene: TRBV28
J gene: TRBJ2-6
CDR3 protein: CASSLLAGANVLTF
CDR3 DNA: TGTGCCAGCAGTTTATTGGCTGGGGCCAACGTCCTGACTTTC

D gene: -
clone size: -
V gene: TRBV4-2
J gene: TRBJ1-4
CDR3 protein: CASSPHLASSEKLFF
CDR3 DNA: TGTGCCAGCAGCCCCCATTTGGCCAGTAGTGAAAAGCTGTTTTTT

D gene: -
clone size: many
V gene: TRBV18
J gene: TRBJ2-4
CDR3 protein: CASSPIDSLRGKNIQYF
CDR3 DNA: TGTGCCAGCTCACCCATAGACAGTCTGAGGGGCAAAAACATTCAGTACTTC

D gene: TRBD2
clone size: -
V gene: TRBV11-2
J gene: TRBJ2-1
CDR3 protein: CASSLAGTSGMNEQFF
CDR3 DNA: TGTGCCAGCAGCTTAGCTGGGACTAGCGGGATGAATGAGCAGTTCTTC

D gene: TRBD2
clone size: once
V gene: TRBV28
J gene: TRBJ2-1
CDR3 protein: CASSSLAGGPGEQFF
CDR3 DNA: TGTGCCAGCAGTTCCTTAGCGGGAGGGCCGGGTGAGCAGTTCTTC

D gene: TRBD2
clone size: -
V gene: TRBV2
J gene: TRBJ2-7
CDR3 protein: CASRQTKQLAGLQEQYF
CDR3 DNA: TGTGCCTCCCGACAGACTAAACAGTTAGCGGGGTTACAAGAGCAGTACTTC

D gene: TRBD1
clone size: -
V gene: TRBV5-4
J gene: TRBJ2-5
CDR3 protein: CASRRDSSQETQYF
CDR3 DNA: TGTGCCAGCAGAAGGGACAGCTCCCAAGAGACCCAGTACTTC

D gene: TRBD2
clone size: -
V gene: TRBV30
J gene: TRBJ2-3
CDR3 protein: CAWGPPGGAADGDTQYF
CDR3 DNA: TGTGCCTGGGGCCCCCCGGGGGGAGCCGCCGACGGAGATACGCAGTATTTT

D gene: -
clone size: -
V gene: TRBV27
J gene: TRBJ1-2
CDR3 protein: CASSLEQPKDGYTF
CDR3 DNA: TGTGCCAGCAGTTTAGAACAGCCCAAGGATGGCTACACCTTC

D gene: -
clone size: -
V gene: TRBV9
J gene: TRBJ2-7
CDR3 protein: CASRPGEGSRYEQYF
CDR3 DNA: TGTGCCAGCAGACCAGGGGAAGGTAGTAGGTACGAGCAGTACTTC

D gene: TRBD2
clone size: -
V gene: TRBV18
J gene: TRBJ2-7
CDR3 protein: CASSPTSGSFYEQYF
CDR3 DNA: TGTGCCAGCTCACCGACTAGCGGGAGCTTCTACGAGCAGTACTTC

D gene: -
clone size: -
V gene: TRBV28
J gene: TRBJ1-2
CDR3 protein: CASSPDPGVYGYTF
CDR3 DNA: TGTGCCAGCAGCCCAGATCCAGGGGTCTATGGCTACACCTTC

D gene: -
clone size: -
V gene: TRBV7-9
J gene: TRBJ2-5
CDR3 protein: CASSLLRGYQETQYF
CDR3 DNA: TGTGCCAGCAGCTTACTTAGAGGGTACCAAGAGACCCAGTACTTC

D gene: -
clone size: once
V gene: TRBV10-1
J gene: TRBJ1-4
CDR3 protein: CASSEWTDPNEKLFF
CDR3 DNA: TGCGCCAGCAGTGAGTGGACAGATCCTAATGAAAAACTGTTTTTT

D gene: TRBD2
clone size: -
V gene: TRBV27
J gene: TRBJ2-5
CDR3 protein: CASSLSRLAGGGETQYF
CDR3 DNA: TGTGCCAGCAGTTTATCGCGACTAGCGGGAGGGGGGGAGACCCAGTACTTC

D gene: -
clone size: -
V gene: TRBV6-5
J gene: TRBJ2-7
CDR3 protein: CASSSQGTYEQYF
CDR3 DNA: TGTGCCAGCAGTTCGCAGGGAACCTACGAGCAGTACTTC

D gene: TRBD1
clone size: -
V gene: TRBV19
J gene: TRBJ1-4
CDR3 protein: CASSVSGTGREKLFF
CDR3 DNA: TGTGCCAGTAGTGTATCCGGGACAGGGCGTGAAAAACTGTTTTTT

D gene: -
clone size: -
V gene: TRBV27
J gene: TRBJ2-7
CDR3 protein: CASSLSSGNTRQYF
CDR3 DNA: TGTGCCAGCAGTTTATCTAGCGGAAATACGAGGCAGTACTTC

D gene: -
clone size: -
V gene: TRBV7-9
J gene: TRBJ2-1
CDR3 protein: CASSLAHTPYNEQFF
CDR3 DNA: TGTGCCAGCAGCTTAGCACATACGCCCTACAATGAGCAGTTCTTC

D gene: -
clone size: few
V gene: TRBV29-1
J gene: TRBJ2-6
CDR3 protein: CSVEVSGANVLTF
CDR3 DNA: TGCAGCGTTGAAGTGTCTGGGGCCAACGTCCTGACTTTC

D gene: TRBD2
clone size: -
V gene: TRBV27
J gene: TRBJ2-1
CDR3 protein: CASSFAGLAGGVQFF
CDR3 DNA: TGTGCCAGCAGTTTCGCGGGACTAGCGGGAGGGGTGCAGTTCTTC

D gene: TRBD2
clone size: -
V gene: TRBV5-4
J gene: TRBJ2-1
CDR3 protein: CASSRGLAGQSSYNEQFF
CDR3 DNA: TGTGCCAGCAGCAGGGGACTAGCGGGCCAAAGCTCCTACAATGAGCAGTTCTTC

D gene: -
clone size: -
V gene: TRBV5-1
J gene: TRBJ1-1
CDR3 protein: CASSSGPGGTEAFF
CDR3 DNA: TGCGCCAGCAGCTCGGGACCGGGGGGCACTGAAGCTTTCTTT

D gene: -
clone size: -
V gene: TRBV28
J gene: TRBJ1-2
CDR3 protein: CASKTREWSYGYTF
CDR3 DNA: TGTGCCAGCAAAACCCGAGAATGGTCCTATGGCTACACCTTC

D gene: -
clone size: many
V gene: TRBV4-1
J gene: TRBJ2-3
CDR3 protein: CASSPQKVGTETDTQYF
CDR3 DNA: TGCGCCAGCAGCCCCCAGAAGGTCGGGACTGAGACAGATACGCAGTATTTT

D gene: -
clone size: -
V gene: TRBV4-3
J gene: TRBJ2-2
CDR3 protein: CASSPLSRDGELFF
CDR3 DNA: TGCGCCAGCAGCCCCTTGAGTAGGGACGGGGAGCTGTTTTTT

D gene: -
clone size: few
V gene: TRBV7-9
J gene: TRBJ1-2
CDR3 protein: CASSLAVSSGSTF
CDR3 DNA: TGTGCCAGCAGCTTAGCGGTCAGTAGCGGGTCCACCTTC

D gene: -
clone size: -
V gene: TRBV10-2
J gene: TRBJ2-1
CDR3 protein: CASSWDTPSYNEQFF
CDR3 DNA: TGCGCCAGCAGTTGGGACACCCCCTCCTACAATGAGCAGTTCTTC